These 20 T cell receptor beta chains were all obtained from the same sample, sequenced in a study of blood T cell repertoires in COVID-19. Generated by immunoSEQ multiplex PCR, the TCRdb table keeps only in-frame clones and is missing some. The sample lists roughly 76,000 clones; about 89% were seen once. Sequencing was performed on PBMCs or T cells enriched from blood (not recorded which). All receptors come from a woman aged 45-60 years with acute COVID-19.

The sample holds one count of this clone. The V and J genes are TRBV27 and TRBJ2-5; weak D call: TRBD2 (6 bases). The CDR3 extends over 14 amino acids. V was trimmed by 0 bases and J by 11 bases, leaving 16 bases between them. Germline CDR1 MNHEY, CDR2 SMNVEV (reference sequence). The CDR3 here is CASSLSRREASQYF. In DNA form, the CDR3 reads TGTGCCAGCAGTTTATCCAGAAGGGAGGCCAGTCAGTACTTC.

This chain joins TRBV12-3 or TRBV12-4 and TRBJ2-1, with D possibly TRBD1 on 6 matching bases. This CDR3 comprises 13 residues. Trimming stripped 5 bases from V and 8 bases from J, with 13 bases between. CDR3 in DNA: TGTGCCAGCAGTATACGGACAGTCGATGAGCAGTTCTTC. Its protein is CASSIRTVDEQFF.

This chain uses TRBV7-9 with TRBJ1-1; 8 bases are shared with TRBD1. The trim removed 2 bases at V and 4 bases at J, leaving 0 bases unmatched. Germline CDR1 and CDR2: SEHNR and FQNEAQ (reference sequence). This CDR3 contains 13 residues. CDR3 residues: CASSLTGGTEAFF. The CDR3, as DNA: TGTGCCAGCAGCTTAACAGGGGGCACTGAAGCTTTCTTT.

The chain couples TRBV30 to TRBJ2-1, with 10 bases lining up with TRBD2. The CDR3 covers 14 residues. Trimming took 5 bases from V and 9 from J; bases not matched to a gene: 10. The V gene's germline CDR1 is GTSNPN and CDR2 SVGIG (reference sequence). The CDR3 bases are TGTGCCTGGGCCGCTAGCGGGAGTTTTGGTGAGCAGTTCTTC. This sequence encodes CAWAASGSFGEQFF.

This sequence joins TRBV3-1 (or the pseudogene TRBV3-2) and TRBJ1-1; D gene ambiguous. Trimming cost V 4 bases and J 4 bases, with 7 bases left between them. Per the germline V gene, CDR1 is LGHDT and CDR2 is YNNKEL (reference sequence). The CDR3 has 12 residues. CDR3 sequence: CASSPGGTEAFF. In nucleotides, the CDR3 is TGTGCCAGCAGCCCCGGTGGCACTGAAGCTTTCTTT.

The chain couples TRBV21-1 to TRBJ1-1; the table's TRBD1 call for D was not verified on the DNA. TRBV21-1 is a pseudogene locus. This CDR3 has 14 amino acids. CDR3 region: CASSTGQGGAEAFF. As DNA, the CDR3 is TGTGCCAGCAGCACCGGACAGGGGGGAGCTGAAGCTTTCTTT.

This clone was observed once. The chain employs TRBV9 and TRBJ2-1, with a weak D call TRBD2 (6 bases). Germline V CDR1 and CDR2: SGDLS, YYNGEE. This CDR3 is 15 amino acids long. Trimming removed 4 bases at V and 3 bases at J, with 14 bases between. This CDR3 reads CASSLGSGFYNEQFF. DNA for the CDR3: TGTGCCAGCAGCCTAGGTAGCGGCTTCTACAATGAGCAGTTCTTC.

The V gene is TRBV29-1, the J gene TRBJ2-6; tentatively, D is TRBD1 (5 bases). There are 12 residues in the CDR3. V gave up 6 bases and J gave up 2 bases, with 5 bases separating them. Looked up from germline, CDR1 is SQVTM and CDR2 is ANQGSEA. The chain's CDR3 is CSVDTGANVLTF. In DNA form, the CDR3 reads TGCAGCGTGGACACTGGGGCCAACGTCCTGACTTTC.

The chain joins TRBV7-6 to TRBJ2-5; TRBD1 might be the D (6 bases). The V gene lost 0 bases and the J gene lost 5 bases, with 13 bases spanning the gap. CDR3 length: 15 residues. The germline gives CDR1 SGHVS, CDR2 FNYEAQ. CDR3: CASSLAWDNPETQYF. Written as DNA, the CDR3 is TGTGCCAGCAGCTTAGCATGGGACAACCCCGAGACCCAGTACTTC.

The gene calls are TRBV25-1 and TRBJ2-1; 8 bases line up with TRBD2. Germline CDR1 reads MGHDK; CDR2 reads SYGVNS. V gave up 4 bases and J gave up 12 bases; unmatched junction bases: 11. The CDR3 covers 14 residues. CDR3 sequence (DNA): TGTGCCAGCAGTGCGGCGGGAGGTATGTTAGGGCAGTTCTTC. Translation gives CASSAAGGMLGQFF.

The gene calls are TRBV3-1 (or the pseudogene TRBV3-2) and TRBJ1-2; D possibly corresponds to TRBD1 (6 bases). This CDR3 spans 16 amino acids. Germline values: CDR1 LGHDT, CDR2 YNNKEL (reference sequence). V was cut by 1 base and J by 4 bases, with 16 bases left in between. As DNA, the CDR3 is TGTGCCAGCAGCCAAGGTAGACAGGCGCCTCTCTATGGCTACACCTTC. Its protein is CASSQGRQAPLYGYTF.

This clone was seen just once. V gene TRBV7-2 combines with J gene TRBJ1-4; D is possibly TRBD1 (5 bases). Germline V gives CDR1 SGHTA, CDR2 FQGNSA. The CDR3 length is 16 residues. Trimming cost V 1 base and J 7 bases, with 16 bases left between them. CDR3 region: CASSLGGQGFSEKLFF. Written as DNA, the CDR3 is TGTGCCAGCAGCTTAGGGGGCCAGGGCTTCTCTGAAAAACTGTTTTTT.

The V call is TRBV5-8, the J call TRBJ2-1, with a possible D match to TRBD2 (6 bases). This CDR3 is built from 15 residues. The V and J ends lost 2 bases and 6 bases respectively, with 15 bases between them. The germline V gene has CDR1 SGHTS and CDR2 YDEGEE. CDR3 region: CASSLGNPGSNEQFF. In DNA, the CDR3 is TGTGCCAGCAGCTTAGGTAACCCCGGGAGCAATGAGCAGTTCTTC.

J is TRBJ2-1 and V is TRBV5-1; tentatively, D is TRBD2 (7 bases). Trimming stripped 2 bases from V and 4 bases from J, with 22 bases between. Germline V lookup: CDR1 SGHRS, CDR2 YFSETQ. The CDR3 totals 18 residues. DNA for the CDR3: TGCGCCAGCAGCTTTTCCGAAGGGGGGGAGGCCCTATACAATGAGCAGTTCTTC. Protein sequence: CASSFSEGGEALYNEQFF.

This chain joins TRBV7-2 and TRBJ2-7; TRBD1 is a possible D gene (6 bases). V was shortened by 2 bases and J by 3 bases, with 14 bases between the two germline ends. The germline gives CDR1 SGHTA, CDR2 FQGNSA. The CDR3 runs 15 residues. CDR3 amino acids: CASSLWAGEIYEQYF. The CDR3 DNA sequence: TGTGCCAGCAGCTTATGGGCAGGGGAAATCTACGAGCAGTACTTC.

The gene calls are TRBV29-1 and TRBJ2-1, with 11 bases fitting TRBD2. The V gene's germline CDR1 is SQVTM and CDR2 ANQGSEA. Germline trimming cut 7 bases from V and 6 bases from J; bases unmatched to any gene: 14. The CDR3 consists of 16 residues. CDR3 sequence reads: CSAARTSGLAINEQFF. Here the CDR3 DNA reads TGCAGCGCTGCCAGGACTAGCGGGCTTGCCATCAATGAGCAGTTCTTC.

The chain links TRBV6-2 or TRBV6-3 to TRBJ2-7; TRBD1 aligns across 8 bases. The CDR3 is 13 amino acids. Germline CDR1 is MNHEY and CDR2 is SVGEGT. V lost 5 bases and J lost 3; bases outside the gene matches: 3. CDR3 sequence reads: CASSRQGNYEQYF. In nucleotides, the CDR3 is TGTGCCAGCAGTCGACAGGGGAACTACGAGCAGTACTTC.

The J gene is TRBJ2-2, the V gene TRBV11-2; 7 bases are a match to TRBD1. Germline trimming cut 4 bases from V and 1 base from J; bases unmatched to any gene: 3. Germline loops: CDR1 SGHAT, CDR2 FQNNGV. The CDR3 covers 15 residues. The CDR3 sequence: CASSSWTGNTGELFF. The CDR3 region has the DNA TGTGCCAGCAGCTCCTGGACAGGGAACACCGGGGAGCTGTTTTTT.

This chain joins TRBV6-2 or TRBV6-3 and TRBJ2-1; unclear D gene. V was pared by 2 bases and J by 5 bases, with 10 bases between. CDR3 length: 14 amino acids. From germline, CDR1 is MNHEY and CDR2 SVGEGT. CDR3 sequence reads: CASSYPTGDNEQFF. In DNA, the CDR3 is TGTGCCAGCAGTTACCCGACTGGAGACAATGAGCAGTTCTTC.

The chain uses TRBV6-5 and TRBJ1-1, with 11 positions matching TRBD1. Germline loops: CDR1 MNHEY, CDR2 SVGAGI. Losses at the gene ends were 4 bases for V and 4 bases for J; bases not matched to a gene: 8. This CDR3 has 16 residues. CDR3 DNA: TGTGCCAGCAGTTTGATAAGGGACAGGGGGACCACTGAAGCTTTCTTT. Translation: CASSLIRDRGTTEAFF.